This T cell receptor beta chain is from a study of cytomegalovirus exposure and HLA in healthy donors. The CDR3 is made up of 14 amino acids. V lost 2 bases, J lost 5 bases, and 12 bases lay in between. On this clone: Its cognate antigen is unknown.

The PCR made use of 60 Vbeta and 13 Jbeta primers. Method: immunoSEQ multiplex PCR; TCRdb's copy keeps in-frame clones and lacks some. The repertoire has 130,000 or so clones, approximately 75% of them found once; the top ten carry approximately 0.99%. Regarding the study as a whole: Accounts indicate the classifier identified cytomegalovirus status with strong specificity and sensitivity.

Healthy individuals who donated bone marrow served as the donors. This clonotype was obtained from a male donor in good health and CMV-seronegative. The sample consisted of PBMCs. The rearrangement uses TRBV23-1 and TRBJ1-2; D might be TRBD1 (6 bases). TRBV23-1 is an open reading frame whose function is uncertain. The CDR3 nucleotides read TGCGCCAGCAGTCAACAGGGGCAAAGGTATGGCTACACCTTC. It encodes CASSQQGQRYGYTF.